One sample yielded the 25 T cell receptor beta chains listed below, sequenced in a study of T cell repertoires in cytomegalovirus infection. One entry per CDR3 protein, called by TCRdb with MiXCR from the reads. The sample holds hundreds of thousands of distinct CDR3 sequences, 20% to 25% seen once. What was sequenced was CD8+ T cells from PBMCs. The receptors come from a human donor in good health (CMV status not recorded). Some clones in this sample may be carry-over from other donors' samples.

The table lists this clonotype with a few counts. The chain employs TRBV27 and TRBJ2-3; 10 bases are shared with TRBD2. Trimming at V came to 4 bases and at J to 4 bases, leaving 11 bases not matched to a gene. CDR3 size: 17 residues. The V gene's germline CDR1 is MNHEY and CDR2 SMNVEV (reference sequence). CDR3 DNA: TGTGCCAGCAGTTCTCCCTGGAGCGGGGGGGCCGCAGATACGCAGTATTTT. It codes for CASSSPWSGGAADTQYF.

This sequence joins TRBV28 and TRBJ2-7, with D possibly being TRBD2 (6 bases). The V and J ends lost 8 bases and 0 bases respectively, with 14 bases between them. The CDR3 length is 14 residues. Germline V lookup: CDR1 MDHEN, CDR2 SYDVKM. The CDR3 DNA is TGTGCCAGCCACCTAGCGCAGAGCTCCTACGAGCAGTACGTC. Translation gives CASHLAQSSYEQYV.

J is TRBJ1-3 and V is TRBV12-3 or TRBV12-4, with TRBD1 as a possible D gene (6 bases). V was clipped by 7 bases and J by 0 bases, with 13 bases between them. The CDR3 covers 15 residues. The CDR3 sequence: CASTPDRTSGNTIYF. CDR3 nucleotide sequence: TGTGCCAGCACCCCGGACAGAACCTCTGGAAACACCATATATTTT.

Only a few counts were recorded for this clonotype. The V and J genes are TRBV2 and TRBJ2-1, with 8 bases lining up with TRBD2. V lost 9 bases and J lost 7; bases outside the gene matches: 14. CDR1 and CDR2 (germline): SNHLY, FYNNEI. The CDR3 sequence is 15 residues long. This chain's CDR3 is CARASSGGSGNEQFF. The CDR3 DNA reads TGTGCCAGGGCCTCGAGCGGGGGTAGTGGTAATGAGCAGTTCTTC.

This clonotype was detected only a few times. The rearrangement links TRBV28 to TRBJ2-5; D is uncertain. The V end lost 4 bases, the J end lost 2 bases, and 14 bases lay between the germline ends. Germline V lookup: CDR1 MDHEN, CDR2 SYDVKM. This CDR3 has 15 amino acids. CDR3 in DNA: TGTGCCAGCAGTTCGAGACTTGAAAAACAAGAGACCCAGTACTTC. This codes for CASSSRLEKQETQYF.

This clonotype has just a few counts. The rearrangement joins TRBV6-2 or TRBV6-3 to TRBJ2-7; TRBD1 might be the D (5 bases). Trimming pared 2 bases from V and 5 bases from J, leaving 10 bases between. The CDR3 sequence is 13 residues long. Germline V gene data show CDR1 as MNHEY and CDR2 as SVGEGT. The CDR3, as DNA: TGTGCCAGCAGTTACAGGGGAACCCACGAGCAGTACGTC. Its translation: CASSYRGTHEQYV.

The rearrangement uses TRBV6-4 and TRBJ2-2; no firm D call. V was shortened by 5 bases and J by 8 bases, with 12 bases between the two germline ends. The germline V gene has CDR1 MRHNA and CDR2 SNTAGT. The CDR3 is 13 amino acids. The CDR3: CASSITPRGELFF. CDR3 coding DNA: TGTGCCAGCAGTATCACCCCTCGGGGGGAGCTGTTTTTT.

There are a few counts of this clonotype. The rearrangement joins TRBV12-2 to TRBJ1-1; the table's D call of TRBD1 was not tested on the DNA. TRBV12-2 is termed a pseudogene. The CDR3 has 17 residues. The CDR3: CASRLVLSPGPHTEAFF. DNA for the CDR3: TGTGCAAGTCGCTTAGTGCTGTCACCGGGACCTCACACTGAAGCTTTCTTT.

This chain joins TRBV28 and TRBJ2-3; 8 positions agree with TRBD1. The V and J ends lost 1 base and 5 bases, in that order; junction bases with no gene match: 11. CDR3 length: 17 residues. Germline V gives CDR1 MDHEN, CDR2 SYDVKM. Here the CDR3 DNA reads TGTGCCAGCAGTTTATACGGGGGCAGGGGGCCGGAAGATACGCAGTATTTT. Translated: CASSLYGGRGPEDTQYF.

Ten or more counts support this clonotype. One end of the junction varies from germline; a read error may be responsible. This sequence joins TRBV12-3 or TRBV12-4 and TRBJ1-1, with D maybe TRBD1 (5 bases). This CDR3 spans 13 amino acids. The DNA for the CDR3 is TGTGCCAGCAGCTTAGGGAGGGGAACTGAAGCTTTCTTT. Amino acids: CASSLGRGTEAFF.

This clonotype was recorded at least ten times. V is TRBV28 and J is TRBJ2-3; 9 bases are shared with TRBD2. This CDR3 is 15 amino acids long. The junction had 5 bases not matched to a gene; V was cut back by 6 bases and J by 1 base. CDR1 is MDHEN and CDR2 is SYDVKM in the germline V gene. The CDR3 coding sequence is TGTGCCAGCAGCCTTAGCGGGGGAGGCACAGATACGCAGTATTTT. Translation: CASSLSGGGTDTQYF.

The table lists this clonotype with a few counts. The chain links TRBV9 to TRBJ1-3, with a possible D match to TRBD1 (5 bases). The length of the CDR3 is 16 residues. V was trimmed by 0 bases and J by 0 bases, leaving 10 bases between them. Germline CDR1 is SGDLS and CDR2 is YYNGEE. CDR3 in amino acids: CASSVAGHSSGNTIYF. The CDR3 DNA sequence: TGTGCCAGCAGCGTAGCTGGACACAGCTCTGGAAACACCATATATTTT.

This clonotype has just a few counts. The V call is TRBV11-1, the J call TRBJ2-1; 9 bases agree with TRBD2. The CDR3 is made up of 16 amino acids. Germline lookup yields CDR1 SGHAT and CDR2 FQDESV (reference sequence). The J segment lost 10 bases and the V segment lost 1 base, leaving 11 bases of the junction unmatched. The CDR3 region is CASSLVAGGPTDEQFF. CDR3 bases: TGTGCCAGCAGCTTAGTTGCGGGGGGGCCTACGGACGAGCAGTTCTTC.

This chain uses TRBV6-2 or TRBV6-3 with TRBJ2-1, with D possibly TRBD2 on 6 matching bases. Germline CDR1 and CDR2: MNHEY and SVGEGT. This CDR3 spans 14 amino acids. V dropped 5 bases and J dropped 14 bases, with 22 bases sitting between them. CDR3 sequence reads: CASSLRLVGGTEFF. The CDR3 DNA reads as TGTGCCAGCAGTCTCCGACTAGTGGGGGGTACTGAGTTCTTC.

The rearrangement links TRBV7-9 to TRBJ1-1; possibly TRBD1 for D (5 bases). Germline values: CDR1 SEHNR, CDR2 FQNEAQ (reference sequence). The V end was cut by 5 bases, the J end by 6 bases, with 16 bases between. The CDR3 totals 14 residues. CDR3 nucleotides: TGTGCCAGCAGCCAAGAGAGGGGAATCGCTGAAGCTTTCTTT. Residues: CASSQERGIAEAFF. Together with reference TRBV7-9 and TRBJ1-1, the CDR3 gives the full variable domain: DTGVSQNPRHKITKRGQNVTFRCDPISEHNRLYWYRQTLGQGPEFLTYFQNEAQLEKSRLLSDRFSAERPKGSFSTLEIQRTEQGDSAMYLCASSQERGIAEAFFGQGTRLTVV.

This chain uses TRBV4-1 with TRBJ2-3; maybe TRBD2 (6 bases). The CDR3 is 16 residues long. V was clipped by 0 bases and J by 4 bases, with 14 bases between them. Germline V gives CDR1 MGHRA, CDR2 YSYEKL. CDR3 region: CASSQEFSSEADTQYF. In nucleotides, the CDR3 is TGCGCCAGCAGCCAAGAATTTTCTAGCGAGGCAGATACGCAGTATTTT.

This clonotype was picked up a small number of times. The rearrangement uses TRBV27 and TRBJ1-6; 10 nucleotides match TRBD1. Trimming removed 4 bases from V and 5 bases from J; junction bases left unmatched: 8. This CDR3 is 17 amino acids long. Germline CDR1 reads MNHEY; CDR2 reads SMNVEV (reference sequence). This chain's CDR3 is CASSSLGTGADNSPLHF. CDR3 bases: TGTGCCAGCAGTTCCCTAGGGACAGGGGCGGATAATTCACCCCTCCACTTT.

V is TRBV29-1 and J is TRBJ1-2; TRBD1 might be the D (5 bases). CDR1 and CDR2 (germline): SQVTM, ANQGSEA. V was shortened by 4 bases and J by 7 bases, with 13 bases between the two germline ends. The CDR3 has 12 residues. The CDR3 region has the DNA TGCAGCGTTGTGGGGGTCCTCGGTGGCTACACCTTC. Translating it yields CSVVGVLGGYTF.

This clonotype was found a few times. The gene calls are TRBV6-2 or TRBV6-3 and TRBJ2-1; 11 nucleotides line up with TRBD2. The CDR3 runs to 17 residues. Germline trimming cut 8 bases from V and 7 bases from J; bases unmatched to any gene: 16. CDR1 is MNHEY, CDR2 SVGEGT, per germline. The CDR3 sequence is CASLSSGGALPPNEQFF. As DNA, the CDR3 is TGTGCCAGCTTAAGTAGCGGGGGGGCCCTCCCTCCTAATGAGCAGTTCTTC.

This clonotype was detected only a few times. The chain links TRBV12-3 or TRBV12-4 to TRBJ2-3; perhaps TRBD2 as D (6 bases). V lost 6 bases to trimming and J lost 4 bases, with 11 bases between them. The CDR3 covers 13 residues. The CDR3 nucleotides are TGTGCCAGCAGGCGCGCGGGGTCAGATACGCAGTATTTT. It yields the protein CASRRAGSDTQYF.

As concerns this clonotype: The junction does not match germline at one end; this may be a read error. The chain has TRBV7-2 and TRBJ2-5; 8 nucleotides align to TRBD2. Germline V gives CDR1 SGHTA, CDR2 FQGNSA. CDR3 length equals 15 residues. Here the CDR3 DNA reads TGTGTCAGCAGCTTCAGCGGGGGTAGCCAAGAGACCCAGTACTTC. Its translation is CVSSFSGGSQETQYF.

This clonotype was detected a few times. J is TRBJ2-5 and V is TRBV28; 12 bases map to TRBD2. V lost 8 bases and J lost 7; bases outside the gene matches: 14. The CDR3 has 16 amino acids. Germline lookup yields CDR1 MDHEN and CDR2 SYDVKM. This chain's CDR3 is CASSTSGGPEGGTQYF. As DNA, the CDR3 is TGTGCCAGCTCGACTAGCGGGGGCCCTGAAGGCGGGACCCAGTACTTC.

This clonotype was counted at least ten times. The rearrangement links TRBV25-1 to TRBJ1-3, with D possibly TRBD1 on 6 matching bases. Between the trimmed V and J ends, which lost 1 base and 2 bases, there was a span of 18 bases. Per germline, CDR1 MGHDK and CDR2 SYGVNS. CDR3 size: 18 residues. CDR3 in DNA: TGTGCCAGCAGTGAATCTGGAGCTAACAGGGTTCCTGGAAACACCATATATTTT. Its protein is CASSESGANRVPGNTIYF.

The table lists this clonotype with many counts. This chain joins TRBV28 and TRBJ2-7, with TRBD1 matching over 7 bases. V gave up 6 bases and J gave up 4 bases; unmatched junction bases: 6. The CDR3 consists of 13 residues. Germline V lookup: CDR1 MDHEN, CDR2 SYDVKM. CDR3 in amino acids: CASSQGVAYEQYV. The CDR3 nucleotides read TGTGCCAGCAGCCAGGGGGTGGCGTACGAGCAGTACGTC.

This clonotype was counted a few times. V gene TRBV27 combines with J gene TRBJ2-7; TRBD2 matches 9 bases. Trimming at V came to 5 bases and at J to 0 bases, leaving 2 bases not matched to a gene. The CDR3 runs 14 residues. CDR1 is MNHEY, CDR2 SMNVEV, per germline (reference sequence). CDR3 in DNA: TGTGCCAGCAGTAGACTAGCGGCCTCCTACGAGCAGTACGTC. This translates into CASSRLAASYEQYV.